This T cell receptor (beta chain) was observed in a study of identical twins. General study findings and limits: The presence of invariant MAIT and iNKT cells could partly confound analyses of zero-insertion sequences. Twin-shared out-of-frame alpha sequences showed excess low generation probability. Memory repertoires showed no such pattern, whereas abundant cord blood beta clonotypes carried fewer insertions.

In this sample, this clonotype turned up a few times. The antigen is undetermined. Through template switching, a universal primer site was introduced, and the cDNA contained unique molecular identifiers. TCRdb re-called the 5' RACE reads with MiXCR, one entry per CDR3 protein. The data hold around 1.7 million distinct CDR3 sequences, with more than 30% observed a single time. Germline V gene lookup returns CDR1 LGHNA and CDR2 YNFKEQ. J gave up 4 bases and V 1 base, and 4 bases lay outside the gene matches. The CDR3 totals 15 residues. This sequence joins TRBV4-2 and TRBJ2-7, with 10 bases that match TRBD2. This TCR came from a newborn girl in good health. Source material: cord blood. For the CDR3, the DNA is TGTGCCAGCAGCCAAGGTTCTAGCGGGAGTTACGAGCAGTACTTC. Its translation is CASSQGSSGSYEQYF.